This passage covers 9 T cell receptor beta chains from one sample sequenced in a study of cytomegalovirus exposure and HLA in healthy donors. Only in-frame clones appear in the TCRdb table, and some are missing; sequencing was by immunoSEQ multiplex PCR. Of hundreds of thousands of clones in the sample, approximately 90% were seen once. Sequencing input: PBMCs. The receptors were gathered from a woman between 18 and 29 years old in good health and CMV-seronegative.

This sequence joins TRBV10-1 and TRBJ2-7, with D possibly TRBD2 on 6 matching bases. Looked up from germline, CDR1 is WNHNN and CDR2 is SYGVQD (reference sequence). This CDR3 comprises 17 residues. V gave up 0 bases and J gave up 2 bases, with 17 bases separating them. The CDR3 sequence is CASSESTPGLLPYEQYF. The CDR3 region has the DNA TGCGCCAGCAGTGAGTCGACCCCGGGACTCCTCCCCTACGAGCAGTACTTC.

The chain is built from TRBV14 and TRBJ1-1; no definite D call. Germline lookup yields CDR1 SGHDN and CDR2 FVKESK. The CDR3 spans 15 residues. Trimming left V 5 bases short and J 2 bases short, with 15 bases between. The CDR3 DNA reads as TGTGCCAGCAGCAAACGCCGGGATATTAACACTGAAGCTTTCTTT. It is translated as CASSKRRDINTEAFF.

This rearrangement joins TRBV7-3 to TRBJ2-1; 14 nucleotides line up with TRBD2. V lost 5 bases and J lost 7; bases outside the gene matches: 10. The CDR3 consists of 17 residues. Germline V CDR1 and CDR2: SGHTA, FQGTGA. In DNA form, the CDR3 reads TGTGCCAGCAGCAAACAACACGGGACTAGCGGGAGAAATGAGCAGTTCTTC. Translating it yields CASSKQHGTSGRNEQFF.

The chain employs TRBV28 and TRBJ2-4; the D is unclear. V was clipped by 6 bases and J by 6 bases, with 12 bases between them. Germline V lookup: CDR1 MDHEN, CDR2 SYDVKM. The CDR3 runs to 13 residues. The CDR3 DNA is TGTGCCAGCAGCCCCCCTTTGAGAAACATTCAGTACTTC. This encodes CASSPPLRNIQYF.

The gene calls are TRBV6-5 and TRBJ2-5; 9 bases line up with TRBD1. The CDR3 length is 13 residues. Germline values: CDR1 MNHEY, CDR2 SVGAGI. After removal of 6 bases from V and 5 bases from J, the junction contained 4 bases not matched to a gene. The CDR3 nucleotides read TGTGCCAGCAGGATGACAGGGGGGGAGACCCAGTACTTC. Residues: CASRMTGGETQYF.

V and J are TRBV2 and TRBJ2-7; 8 bases are shared with TRBD2. The ends lost 1 base at V and 3 bases at J; junction bases unmatched: 5. The CDR3 is 15 amino acids. Germline V gene lookup returns CDR1 SNHLY and CDR2 FYNNEI. The CDR3 here is CASSEGPSGYYEQYF. The CDR3 DNA is TGTGCCAGCAGTGAAGGGCCTAGCGGGTACTACGAGCAGTACTTC.

This clone was recorded only once. This chain links TRBV4-2 with TRBJ2-1, with D perhaps TRBD2 (5 bases). This CDR3 has 14 amino acids. Germline loops: CDR1 LGHNA, CDR2 YNFKEQ. V lost 3 bases and J lost 3, with 9 bases in between. CDR3 in DNA: TGTGCCAGCAGCCATCCTAGCAGCTACAATGAGCAGTTCTTC. It encodes CASSHPSSYNEQFF.

The chain recombines TRBV27 with TRBJ1-1; D is perhaps TRBD1 (6 bases). From germline, CDR1 is MNHEY and CDR2 SMNVEV (reference sequence). The CDR3 contains 14 residues. The V end lost 3 bases, the J end lost 4 bases, and 12 bases lay between the germline ends. The CDR3 DNA follows: TGTGCCAGCAGTTTTCAGGGGAAGGTCACTGAAGCTTTCTTT. Its translation is CASSFQGKVTEAFF.

The chain is built from TRBV10-3 and TRBJ2-7, with TRBD2 as a possible D gene (5 bases). CDR1 ENHRY and CDR2 SYGVKD come from the germline V gene. The CDR3 sequence is 15 residues long. V lost 3 bases and J 0 bases, leaving 12 bases between the germline ends. The CDR3 coding sequence is TGTGCCATCAGTGATAGGACTCGGGCCTCCTACGAGCAGTACTTC. Residues: CAISDRTRASYEQYF.